This TCR beta chain was captured in a study of cytomegalovirus exposure and HLA in healthy donors. The donors were members of the validation cohort comprising over a hundred subjects, separate from the roughly 680-subject first cohort. Study-level findings and limits: The study put 150 or so TCR beta chains on its list as cytomegalovirus-associated. CMV antigen specificity of three CMV-associated chains was confirmed in vitro. The tendency of first-cohort TCR clusters to co-occur in the 100 to 150 validation repertoires emerged from a later analysis.

The repertoire was sequenced with immunoSEQ multiplex PCR; TCRdb's copy has only in-frame clones and lacks some. Of more than 95,000 clones listed, approximately 90% are singletons. Turning to this clone: As yet, its antigen is unknown.

V lost 2 bases, J lost 6 bases, and 6 bases stayed unmatched. The CDR3 length is 14 residues. Germline CDR1 GTSNPN, CDR2 SVGIG (reference sequence). The chain combines TRBV30 with TRBJ2-2, with 7 bases identical to TRBD2. Sequenced sample: PBMCs. The receptor's source is a young woman in good health and CMV-seronegative. The chain's CDR3 is CAWSRAGRAGELFF. CDR3 nucleotide sequence: TGTGCCTGGAGTAGGGCAGGGAGGGCCGGGGAGCTGTTTTTT.